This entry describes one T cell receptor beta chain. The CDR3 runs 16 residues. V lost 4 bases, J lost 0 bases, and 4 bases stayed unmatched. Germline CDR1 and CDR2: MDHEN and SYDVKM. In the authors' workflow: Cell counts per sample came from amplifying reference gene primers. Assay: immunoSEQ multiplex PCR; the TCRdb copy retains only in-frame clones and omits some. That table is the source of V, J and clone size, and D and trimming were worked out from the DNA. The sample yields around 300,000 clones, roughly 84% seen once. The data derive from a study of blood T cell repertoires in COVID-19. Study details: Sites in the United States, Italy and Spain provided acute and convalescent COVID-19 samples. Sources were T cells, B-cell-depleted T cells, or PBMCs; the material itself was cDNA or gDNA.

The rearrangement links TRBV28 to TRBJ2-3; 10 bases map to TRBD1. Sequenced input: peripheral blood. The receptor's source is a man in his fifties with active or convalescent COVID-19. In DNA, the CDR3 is TGTGCCAGCAGTTCACGGACAGGGGGTAGCACAGATACGCAGTATTTT. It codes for CASSSRTGGSTDTQYF. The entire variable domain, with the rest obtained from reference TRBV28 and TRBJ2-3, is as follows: DVKVTQSSRYLVKRTGEKVFLECVQDMDHENMFWYRQDPGLGLRLIYFSYDVKMKEKGDIPEGYSVSREKKERFSLILESASTNQTSMYLCASSSRTGGSTDTQYFGPGTRLTVL.